This T cell receptor (beta chain) was captured by sequencing in a study of T cell repertoires in cytomegalovirus infection. In the study overall: Shared public TCR beta signatures pointed to both CMV infection and a matching HLA type. Study conclusions and caveats: Summed public TCR beta family frequency identified CMV carriers bearing the relevant HLA. The study found HLA-C-restricted CMV-specific TCR beta clonotypes dominating the ex vivo response.

This clonotype was observed at least ten times. Its antigen remains unidentified. Its ends do not fully match the called genes, so a read error is possible. TCRdb redid the calling of the reads with MiXCR, one entry per CDR3 protein. The sample shows more than 250,000 distinct CDR3 sequences, roughly 13% of them seen only once. The germline V gene encodes CDR1 SSHAT and CDR2 FNYEAQ (reference sequence). This CDR3 has 15 residues. V and J are TRBV7-7 and TRBJ2-5; D ambiguous. The clonotype comes from a human donor in good health (CMV status not recorded). Some clones in this sample may be carry-over from other donors' samples. The sequenced sample consisted of PBMCs. The CDR3, as DNA: TGTGCTAGCAGCTTAGCCAGTAAGGTGGGAGAGACCCAGTACTTC. Translating gives CASSLASKVGETQYF.